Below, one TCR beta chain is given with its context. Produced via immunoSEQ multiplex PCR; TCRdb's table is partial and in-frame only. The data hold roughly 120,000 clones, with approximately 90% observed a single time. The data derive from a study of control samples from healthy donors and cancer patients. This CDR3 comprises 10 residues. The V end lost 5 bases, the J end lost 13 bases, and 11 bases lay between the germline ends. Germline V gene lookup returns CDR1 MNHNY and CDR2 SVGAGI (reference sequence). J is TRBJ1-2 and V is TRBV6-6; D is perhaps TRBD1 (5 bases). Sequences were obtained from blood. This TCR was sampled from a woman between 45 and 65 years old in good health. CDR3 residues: CASSQGAGTF. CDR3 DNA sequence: TGTGCCAGCAGTCAAGGGGCTGGCACCTTC.